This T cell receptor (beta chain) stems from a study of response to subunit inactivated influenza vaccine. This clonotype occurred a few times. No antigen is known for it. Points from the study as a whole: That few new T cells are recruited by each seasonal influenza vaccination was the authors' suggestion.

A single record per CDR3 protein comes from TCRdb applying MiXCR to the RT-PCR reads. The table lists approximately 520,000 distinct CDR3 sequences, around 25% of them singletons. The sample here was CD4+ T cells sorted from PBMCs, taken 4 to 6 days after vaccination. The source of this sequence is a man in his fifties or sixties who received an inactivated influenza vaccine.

CDR3 sequence: CASSLALGLGEQYF. The CDR3 DNA sequence: TGCGCCAGCAGCTTGGCATTGGGCCTGGGGGAGCAGTACTTC. This chain connects TRBV5-1 to TRBJ2-7; D not certain. This CDR3 has 14 amino acids. Trimming cost V 0 bases and J 7 bases, with 14 bases left between them. Looked up from germline, CDR1 is SGHRS and CDR2 is YFSETQ. The whole variable domain, filled in from reference TRBV5-1 and TRBJ2-7, reads KAGVTQTPRYLIKTRGQQVTLSCSPISGHRSVSWYQQTPGQGLQFLFEYFSETQRNKGNFPGRFSGRQFSNSRSEMNVSTLELGDSALYLCASSLALGLGEQYFGPGTRLTVT.